This TCR beta chain appears in the sequencing data of a study of monozygotic twins with inflammatory bowel disease. General study findings and limits: Concordant and discordant twins showed no difference in repertoire similarity, possibly from limited power.

The CDR3 is 15 amino acids. Germline CDR1 MNHNS, CDR2 SASEGT. Concerning this clonotype itself: Its antigen remains unidentified.

cDNA synthesis was performed in eight separate reactions for each sample. Template switching appended UMIs that held a 6-nucleotide sample barcode. TCRdb re-called the 5' RACE reads; every CDR3 protein appears as one record, without DNA. The sample's table shows about 380,000 distinct CDR3 sequences. The V and J genes are TRBV6-1 and TRBJ2-4; TCRdb proposes TRBD1, but this gene call is untestable without DNA. The clonotype comes from a human donor with ulcerative colitis or Crohn's disease, or a healthy co-twin of an affected twin (not recorded which). Sequencing used blood. CDR3 in amino acids: CASYLGGLAKNIQYF.